This TCR beta chain comes out of a study of blood T cells in healthy people across ages. Notes on the study in general: Diversity estimates drawn from one million T cells were deemed underestimates.

The authors ran a second PCR of roughly 6 to 11 cycles using a sample-barcoded 5' primer and a J-beta primer mix. In TCRdb, the 5' RACE reads were re-called with MiXCR into one record per CDR3 protein. The profile shows approximately 600,000 distinct CDR3 sequences, under 70% of them singletons. Collection of around 10 milliliters of peripheral blood was performed for each donor. Total RNA, at least 5 micrograms per sample, came from PBMCs. On this clonotype: Its antigen remains unidentified.

V gave up 5 bases and J gave up 5 bases, with 12 bases separating them. This CDR3 has 13 residues. The source is a man aged 55 to 70 in good health. The V call is TRBV12-3 or TRBV12-4, the J call TRBJ2-5; D might be TRBD1 or TRBD2, each matching 5 bases. Sequencing was done on a sample of blood. CDR3 loop: CASSIRELETQYF. The DNA of the CDR3 is TGTGCCAGCAGTATCAGGGAGTTGGAGACCCAGTACTTC.